The 14 T cell receptor beta chains given below trace back to one sample, sequenced in a study of T cells in Graves' hyperthyroidism and ophthalmopathy. TCR beta CDR3 sequences were amplified from RNA transcripts. The HTBI primer set was used in a first-round RT-PCR of the TCR CDR3. MiXCR, applied by TCRdb to the multiplex PCR reads, yields one record per CDR3 protein. The repertoire holds approximately 570,000 distinct CDR3 sequences, with 15% to 20% as singletons. What was sequenced was blood. These receptors were collected from a man aged 40-50 years with Graves' ophthalmopathy.

This clonotype has a handful of counts. This chain links TRBV10-1 with TRBJ2-1; maybe TRBD2 (7 bases). Germline V gene data show CDR1 as WNHNN and CDR2 as SYGVQD (reference sequence). The CDR3 has 14 amino acids. Trimming took 0 bases from V and 8 from J, leaving 11 bases between them. Here the CDR3 reads CASSESGRGDEQFF. The CDR3 nucleotides are TGCGCCAGCAGTGAGTCGGGGAGGGGGGATGAGCAGTTCTTC.

This clonotype was recorded at least ten times. The chain employs TRBV28 and TRBJ2-3; 8 bases line up with TRBD2. Per germline, CDR1 MDHEN and CDR2 SYDVKM. The junction had 18 bases not matched to a gene; V was cut back by 10 bases and J by 0 bases. This CDR3 is 18 amino acids long. The CDR3: CATNRSLGTRGSTDTQYF. DNA of the CDR3: TGTGCCACCAACCGGTCCTTGGGGACTAGGGGTAGCACAGATACGCAGTATTTT.

This chain connects TRBV28 to TRBJ1-2; no reliable D call. Germline V gene lookup returns CDR1 MDHEN and CDR2 SYDVKM. This CDR3 comprises 14 residues. V lost 3 bases and J lost 4, with 12 bases in between. The CDR3 reads CASSFRVGFYGYTF. As DNA, the CDR3 is TGTGCCAGCAGTTTCCGGGTTGGTTTCTATGGCTACACCTTC.

This chain uses TRBV3-1 with TRBJ2-5, with 9 nucleotides matching TRBD2. Germline CDR1 is LGHDT and CDR2 is YNNKEL (reference sequence). The CDR3 runs 16 residues. After removal of 0 bases from V and 1 base from J, the junction contained 3 bases not matched to a gene. The CDR3 spells CASSQEAGGVQETQYF. As DNA, the CDR3 is TGTGCCAGCAGCCAAGAGGCGGGGGGGGTCCAAGAGACCCAGTACTTC.

This clonotype was observed many times. In DNA, the CDR3 is TGTGCCAGCAGACCCGACAGGGTCCCGCCAAATGAGCAGTTCTTC. This encodes CASRPDRVPPNEQFF. V is TRBV6-2 or TRBV6-3 and J is TRBJ2-1, with 7 bases aligning to TRBD1. CDR1 and CDR2 from the germline V gene are MNHEY and SVGEGT. The trim removed 6 bases at V and 7 bases at J, leaving 12 bases unmatched. The CDR3 extends over 15 amino acids.

The sample holds a few counts of this clonotype. V is TRBV20-1 and J is TRBJ2-2, with a possible D match to TRBD1 (5 bases). The ends were cut back, 3 bases at V and 1 base at J, with 6 bases in the middle. The CDR3 totals 13 residues. Per germline, CDR1 DFQATT and CDR2 SNEGSKA (reference sequence). CDR3 bases: TGCAGTGCTAGTACAGGGAACACCGGGGAGCTGTTTTTT. Protein: CSASTGNTGELFF.

This clonotype was detected only a few times. The V call is TRBV13, the J call TRBJ2-5; the match to TRBD2 covers 12 bases. The CDR3 length is 16 residues. V gave up 3 bases and J gave up 2 bases; unmatched junction bases: 4. CDR1 is PRHDT, CDR2 FYEKMQ, per germline (reference sequence). Here the CDR3 reads CASSFGLAGPQETQYF. The CDR3 DNA reads TGTGCCAGCAGCTTCGGACTAGCGGGACCACAAGAGACCCAGTACTTC.

The table lists this clonotype with a few counts. V and J are TRBV2 and TRBJ1-2, with D hard to call. V was clipped by 6 bases and J by 7 bases, with 18 bases between them. The CDR3 loop spans 14 amino acids. Germline CDR1 is SNHLY and CDR2 is FYNNEI. The CDR3 nucleotides are TGTGCCAGCAGGGGGAGCTTGGGGAATCGTGGCTACACCTTC. This gives the protein CASRGSLGNRGYTF.

The chain links TRBV7-2 to TRBJ1-1, with 10 bases lining up with TRBD1. The CDR3 sequence is 16 residues long. The V gene's germline CDR1 is SGHTA and CDR2 FQGNSA. V gave up 3 bases and J gave up 1 base; unmatched junction bases: 5. The CDR3 loop reads CASSFDRGLANTEAFF. The CDR3, as DNA: TGTGCCAGCAGCTTCGACAGGGGGCTGGCGAACACTGAAGCTTTCTTT.

V is TRBV3-1 and J is TRBJ1-2; D uncertain. Germline V gene sequence: CDR1 LGHDT, CDR2 YNNKEL (reference sequence). This CDR3 has 11 residues. Trimming removed 0 bases from V and 8 bases from J, with 4 bases in between. For the CDR3, the DNA is TGTGCCAGCAGCCAAGAAAAGGGCTACACCTTC. Encoded protein: CASSQEKGYTF. The full variable domain, completed using reference TRBV3-1 and TRBJ1-2, is DTAVSQTPKYLVTQMGNDKSIKCEQNLGHDTMYWYKQDSKKFLKIMFSYNNKELIINETVPNRFSPKSPDKAHLNLHINSLELGDSAVYFCASSQEKGYTFGSGTRLTVV.

This clonotype appeared many times. This sequence joins TRBV5-1 and TRBJ1-1; D gene ambiguous. Germline lookup yields CDR1 SGHRS and CDR2 YFSETQ. V dropped 4 bases and J dropped 4 bases, with 11 bases sitting between them. This CDR3 spans 13 amino acids. The CDR3 loop reads CASSAEASTEAFF. The CDR3, as DNA: TGCGCCAGCAGCGCCGAAGCGAGCACTGAAGCTTTCTTT.

In this sample, this clonotype turned up many times. The gene calls are TRBV7-2 and TRBJ1-2, with D possibly TRBD1 on 5 matching bases. Between the trimmed V and J ends, which lost 4 bases and 8 bases, there was a span of 17 bases. Germline V gives CDR1 SGHTA, CDR2 FQGNSA. The CDR3 runs to 14 residues. CDR3 nucleotides: TGTGCCAGCAGCTACCTCAGACAGCCAGGGGGCTACACCTTC. This gives the protein CASSYLRQPGGYTF.

The chain carries TRBV7-2 and TRBJ2-3, with 8 bases lining up with TRBD1. Trimming cost V 5 bases and J 4 bases; bases outside gene matches: 5. CDR1 and CDR2 (germline): SGHTA, FQGNSA. The CDR3 length is 14 residues. The CDR3 coding sequence is TGTGCCAGCAGCCTGGGACAGGCGGCAGATACGCAGTATTTT. It codes for CASSLGQAADTQYF.

This clonotype was recorded at least ten times. The J gene is TRBJ2-3, the V gene TRBV5-1, with D possibly matching TRBD1 (5 bases). V was pared by 0 bases and J by 5 bases, with 13 bases between. The CDR3 runs to 15 residues. Germline CDR1 and CDR2: SGHRS and YFSETQ. The DNA for the CDR3 is TGCGCCAGCAGCTTGGCCTGGGGCGGCAAAGATACGCAGTATTTT. The encoded protein is CASSLAWGGKDTQYF.